This is a list of T cell receptor beta chains from one sample in a study of T cell changes during pregnancy in multiple sclerosis. Repertoires were generated with immunoSEQ multiplex PCR, while TCRdb's copy carries only in-frame clones and drops some. The sample includes about 60,000 clones, roughly 90% seen only once; the top ten take approximately 1.2%. The sample in question was peripheral blood, obtained in the second trimester of pregnancy. The receptors were sampled from a female donor with multiple sclerosis, enrolled in a pregnancy study. Each CDR3 is given with its conserved first and last residue. D genes are given only for firm matches. The size field is filled for only some rows; it gives once, few, many or a size class.

CDR3aa	CDR3nt	abundance	d_gene	j_gene	v_gene
CASSLGAQGGWETQYF	TGTGCCAGCAGCTTAGGGGCACAGGGTGGGTGGGAGACCCAGTACTTC	NA	NA	TRBJ2-5	TRBV11-2
CASSPRQLNEQYF	TGTGCCAGCAGCCCCCGTCAGTTGAACGAGCAGTACTTC	NA	NA	TRBJ2-7	TRBV6-4
CASSPPTSGGSGDTQYF	TGTGCCAGCTCACCACCGACGTCTGGGGGCTCTGGGGATACGCAGTATTTT	NA	NA	TRBJ2-3	TRBV18
CASSLGQAGETQYF	TGCGCCAGCAGCTTGGGGCAGGCGGGGGAGACCCAGTACTTC	NA	NA	TRBJ2-5	TRBV5-1
CASSEEGWGRLTNTIYF	TGTGCCAGCAGCGAAGAGGGCTGGGGGCGCCTGACCAACACCATATATTTT	NA	NA	TRBJ1-3	TRBV7-9
CASSPTQGVRVYGYTF	TGTGCCAGCAGCCCCACCCAGGGGGTGAGAGTCTATGGCTACACCTTC	NA	TRBD1	TRBJ1-2	TRBV7-8
CASSFTNRVVRYEQYF	TGTGCCAGCAGCTTCACCAACAGGGTGGTAAGGTACGAGCAGTACTTC	NA	NA	TRBJ2-7	TRBV7-3
CASTTGQGNQPQHF	TGTGCCAGCACCACGGGACAGGGTAATCAGCCCCAGCATTTT	NA	TRBD1	TRBJ1-5	TRBV7-2
CASSVRGGGGVADEQFF	TGTGCCAGCAGCGTCCGAGGGGGAGGGGGGGTCGCCGATGAGCAGTTCTTC	NA	NA	TRBJ2-1	TRBV9
CATSRQRQGGYGYTF	TGTGCCACCAGCAGACAAAGACAGGGAGGCTATGGCTACACCTTC	NA	TRBD1	TRBJ1-2	TRBV15
CASSSGGYEQYF	TGTGCCAGCAGTTCAGGGGGCTACGAGCAGTACTTC	NA	TRBD1	TRBJ2-7	TRBV27
CASIQDGVNTEAFF	TGTGCCAGCATCCAGGACGGGGTGAACACTGAAGCTTTCTTT	NA	NA	TRBJ1-1	TRBV6-5
CASSLGRRDNSPLHF	TGTGCCAGCAGCTTAGGCCGGAGGGATAATTCACCCCTCCACTTT	NA	NA	TRBJ1-6	TRBV13
CASSPGGRISQPQHF	TGTGCCAGCAGCCCGGGGGGACGGATTTCTCAGCCCCAGCATTTT	NA	NA	TRBJ1-5	TRBV7-2
CASSGPGGNQPQHF	TGTGCCAGCAGTGGCCCGGGAGGGAATCAGCCCCAGCATTTT	NA	NA	TRBJ1-5	TRBV25-1
CASSLRLRGGDNEQFF	TGTGCCAGCAGTTTAAGGCTCAGGGGAGGGGACAATGAGCAGTTCTTC	NA	NA	TRBJ2-1	TRBV27
CASSVVGTGDRETQYF	TGTGCCAGCAGCGTAGTTGGGACAGGGGATAGGGAGACCCAGTACTTC	NA	TRBD1	TRBJ2-5	TRBV9
CAISDFDSRIGYTF	TGTGCCATCAGTGATTTTGACAGCCGTATTGGCTACACCTTC	NA	NA	TRBJ1-2	TRBV10-3
CASSQIPGQNNQPQHF	TGCGCCAGCAGCCAGATCCCGGGACAGAACAATCAGCCCCAGCATTTT	NA	TRBD1	TRBJ1-5	TRBV4-1
CASSIDLGEAYEQYF	TGTGCCAGTAGTATAGATCTGGGCGAAGCCTACGAGCAGTACTTC	NA	NA	TRBJ2-7	TRBV19
CAISEPLFEQFF	TGTGCCATCAGTGAGCCCCTTTTTGAGCAGTTCTTC	once	NA	TRBJ2-1	TRBV10-3
CASSLRRTSGGPQGETQYF	TGTGCCAGCAGCTTAAGGCGGACTAGCGGGGGGCCTCAGGGGGAGACCCAGTACTTC	NA	TRBD2	TRBJ2-5	TRBV11-2
CASSEDRTSYGYTF	TGTGCCAGCAGTGAGGACAGGACCTCCTATGGCTACACCTTC	once	TRBD1	TRBJ1-2	TRBV6-4
CASGLVRTPGETQYF	TGTGCTAGTGGTTTGGTACGGACTCCGGGGGAGACCCAGTACTTC	few	NA	TRBJ2-5	TRBV12-5
CASSEAGATAGGQFF	TGTGCCAGCAGTGAAGCGGGGGCGACGGCGGGGGGACAGTTCTTC	NA	TRBD2	TRBJ2-1	TRBV6-1
CSARDWRGAFF	TGCAGTGCTAGAGATTGGAGGGGAGCTTTCTTT	NA	NA	TRBJ1-1	TRBV20-1
CASMAGGRGEQYF	TGTGCCAGCATGGCGGGGGGGCGGGGTGAGCAGTACTTC	NA	TRBD2	TRBJ2-7	TRBV27
CASSFWAGGNTGELFF	TGTGCCAGCAGCTTCTGGGCGGGGGGAAACACCGGGGAGCTGTTTTTT	NA	TRBD2	TRBJ2-2	TRBV11-3
CASSPAAYYGYTF	TGCGCCAGCAGCCCGGCGGCATACTATGGCTACACCTTC	NA	NA	TRBJ1-2	TRBV4-3
CASSFRTTVPEAFF	TGTGCCAGCAGCTTCAGAACGACAGTCCCTGAAGCTTTCTTT	NA	NA	TRBJ1-1	TRBV7-2